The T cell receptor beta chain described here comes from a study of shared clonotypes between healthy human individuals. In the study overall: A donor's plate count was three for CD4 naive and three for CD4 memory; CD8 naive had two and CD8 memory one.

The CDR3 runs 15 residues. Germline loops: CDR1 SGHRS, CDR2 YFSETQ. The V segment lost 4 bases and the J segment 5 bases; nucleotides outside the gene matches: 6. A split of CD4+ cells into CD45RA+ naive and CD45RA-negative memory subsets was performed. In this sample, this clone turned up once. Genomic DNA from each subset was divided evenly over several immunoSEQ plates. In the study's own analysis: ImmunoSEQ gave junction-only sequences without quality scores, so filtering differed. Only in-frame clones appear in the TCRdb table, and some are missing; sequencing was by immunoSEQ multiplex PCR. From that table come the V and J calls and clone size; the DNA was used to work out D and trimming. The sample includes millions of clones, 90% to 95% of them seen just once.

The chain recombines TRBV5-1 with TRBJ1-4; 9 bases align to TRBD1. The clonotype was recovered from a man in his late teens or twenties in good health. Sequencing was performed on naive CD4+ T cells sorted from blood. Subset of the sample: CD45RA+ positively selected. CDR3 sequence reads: CASSPEGTGNEKLFF. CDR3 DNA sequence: TGCGCCAGCAGCCCCGAGGGGACAGGGAATGAAAAACTGTTTTTT.